The 9 T cell receptor beta chains below come from one sample, sequenced in a study of graft-versus-host responses after intestinal transplantation. This table comes from immunoSEQ multiplex PCR, and its TCRdb copy is limited to in-frame clones, with some not included. Of just over 20,000 clones listed, approximately 89% are singletons. The material was PBMCs, obtained 65 to 70 days after intestinal transplantation. These receptors all come from a human patient who received an intestinal transplant, so some T cells may come from the graft donor.

The J gene is TRBJ2-7, the V gene TRBV11-2, with 8 bases fitting TRBD1. CDR1 is SGHAT and CDR2 is FQNNGV in the germline V gene. The CDR3 sequence is 15 residues long. The junction had 4 bases not matched to a gene; V was cut back by 1 base and J by 2 bases. Here the CDR3 reads CASSLGRGPPYEQYF. The DNA of the CDR3 is TGTGCCAGCAGCTTAGGCAGGGGGCCACCCTACGAGCAGTACTTC.

The CDR3: CASRSTGVSNQPQHF. The CDR3 DNA reads as TGTGCCAGTAGATCGACAGGGGTTAGCAATCAGCCCCAGCATTTT. V gene TRBV19 combines with J gene TRBJ1-5, with 8 positions matching TRBD1. The CDR3 consists of 15 residues. The J segment lost 0 bases and the V segment lost 6 bases, leaving 4 bases of the junction unmatched. Germline V gene lookup returns CDR1 LNHDA and CDR2 SQIVND (reference sequence).

The gene calls are TRBV29-1 and TRBJ2-2, with 10 bases aligning to TRBD2. The CDR3 contains 14 residues. Germline V CDR1 and CDR2: SQVTM, ANQGSEA. V dropped 7 bases and J dropped 7; count of bases not matched to a gene: 9. In nucleotides, the CDR3 is TGCAGCGCGGATCTAGCGGGGGCTGGCGGGGAGCTGTTTTTT. This translates into CSADLAGAGGELFF.

This clone was observed a few times. J is TRBJ1-2 and V is TRBV27; D might be TRBD1 (6 bases). The CDR3 consists of 15 residues. Germline lookup yields CDR1 MNHEY and CDR2 SMNVEV (reference sequence). The V end lost 6 bases, the J end lost 12 bases, and 26 bases lay between the germline ends. DNA of the CDR3: TGTGCCAGCAGGGATAGGACAGCTAACCTCGCTTCCCACACCTTC. It is translated as CASRDRTANLASHTF.

This chain uses TRBV5-1 with TRBJ1-1; D gene uncertain. V dropped 3 bases and J dropped 5 bases, with 14 bases sitting between them. CDR1 and CDR2 from the germline V gene are SGHRS and YFSETQ. The CDR3 is made up of 14 amino acids. CDR3 bases: TGCGCCAGCAGCTGGGCCGGCCCGGGGACTGAAGCTTTCTTT. It codes for CASSWAGPGTEAFF.

The chain couples TRBV5-8 to TRBJ2-3; D may be TRBD1 (5 bases). CDR3 length: 16 amino acids. Germline values: CDR1 SGHTS, CDR2 YDEGEE. Trimming left V 7 bases short and J 1 base short, with 19 bases between. The DNA of the CDR3 is TGTGCCAGCCCCTTGGAAAGGACATGGGGCACAGATACGCAGTATTTT. Translation: CASPLERTWGTDTQYF.

The chain carries TRBV5-1 and TRBJ2-7; 9 bases are shared with TRBD1. Trimming cost V 4 bases and J 5 bases; bases outside gene matches: 13. This CDR3 has 16 amino acids. Germline values: CDR1 SGHRS, CDR2 YFSETQ. CDR3 sequence reads: CASSHQPPGTGNEQYF. The DNA of the CDR3 is TGCGCCAGCAGCCATCAACCTCCCGGGACAGGGAACGAGCAGTACTTC.

The rearrangement links TRBV14 to TRBJ2-5; 13 bases agree with TRBD2. Germline V CDR1 and CDR2: SGHDN, FVKESK. V shed 3 bases, J shed 1 base, and the junction held 5 bases outside the gene matches. This CDR3 is 17 amino acids long. This chain's CDR3 is CASSHGLAGDLQETQYF. CDR3 coding DNA: TGTGCCAGCAGCCATGGACTAGCGGGGGACCTCCAAGAGACCCAGTACTTC.

This chain uses TRBV4-3 with TRBJ1-2; D call uncertain. This CDR3 is built from 14 residues. Germline-derived CDR1 and CDR2 are LGHNA and YSLEER. Trimming removed 1 base at V and 8 bases at J, with 14 bases between. As DNA, the CDR3 is TGCGCCAGCAGCCAAGGGCAGTTTTCGATCGGCTACACCTTC. Its protein is CASSQGQFSIGYTF.